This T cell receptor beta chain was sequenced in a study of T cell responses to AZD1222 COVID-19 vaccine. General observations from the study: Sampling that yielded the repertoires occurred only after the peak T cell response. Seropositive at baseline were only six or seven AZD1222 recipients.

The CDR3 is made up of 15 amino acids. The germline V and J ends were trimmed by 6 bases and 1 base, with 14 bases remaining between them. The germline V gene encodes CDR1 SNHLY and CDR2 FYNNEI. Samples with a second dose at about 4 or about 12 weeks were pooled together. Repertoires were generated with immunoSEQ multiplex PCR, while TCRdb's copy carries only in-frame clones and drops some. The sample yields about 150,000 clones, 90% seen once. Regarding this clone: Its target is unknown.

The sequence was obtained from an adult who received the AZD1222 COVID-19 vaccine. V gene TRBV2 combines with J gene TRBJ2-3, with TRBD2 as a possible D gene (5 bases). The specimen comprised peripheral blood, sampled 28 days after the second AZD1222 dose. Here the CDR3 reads CASSVEGMGTDTQYF. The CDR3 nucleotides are TGTGCCAGCAGCGTAGAGGGAATGGGCACAGATACGCAGTATTTT.